This T cell receptor (beta chain) was captured in a study of blood T cell repertoires in COVID-19 (dated by TCRdb to 2020 to 2022). Looking at the study overall: Samples covering the acute and convalescent phases of COVID-19 were provided by collaborators in the United States, Italy and Spain. The dataset comprised deeply sampled blood TCRbeta repertoires from subjects exposed to, actively infected with, or recovered from COVID-19. The prospective study material was composed of cDNA or gDNA derived from T cells, B-cell-depleted T cells, or PBMCs. The samples were drawn from the first 160 participants of the ongoing ImmuneRACE study and from more than 1,000 subjects provided by 6 global collaborators. Where available, HLA class I and class II types were taken from metadata supplied by the sample provider and were not determined by assay-based typing. A de-identified subject ID, COVID-19 status, age in years and sex were almost always included in the sample metadata. The repertoires were made available in a free public database intended to serve as a resource for research on the immune response to SARS-CoV-2.

Study-wide findings and limitations: How much clinical and demographic metadata was included differed by source and by participant, and the metadata was provided uncurated.

Details on this clone: Its antigen is not yet known. One base away there is no much larger clone; base qualities are not given.

Participants in the prospective study were aged about 18 to 95 years, lived in approximately 26 United States geographic areas, and enrolled through a virtual design. In the prospective study, cohorts were assigned on the basis of participant-reported clinical history obtained from a screening survey and a study questionnaire. Recovered participants in ImmuneRACE Cohort 3 were defined as having two consecutive negative NP/OP PCR tests, clearance from a healthcare professional, or resolution of symptoms. Mobile phlebotomists in the prospective study collected whole blood, serum and a nasopharyngeal or oropharyngeal swab from every participant. Additional blood draws and questionnaires over an approximately two-month period could optionally be provided by prospective study participants. Blood samples from the prospective study were shipped frozen or at room temperature prior to DNA extraction. The immunoSEQ Assay, a bias-controlled multiplex PCR, was used to amplify TCRbeta CDR3 regions from genomic DNA. The authors' pipeline ran thus. Nucleated cell counts per sample were estimated from amplification of reference gene primers within the assay. To quantify the absolute abundance of each unique TCRbeta CDR3 rearrangement, sequence reads were collapsed and filtered. For each sample, productive Simpson clonality was calculated as the square root of Simpson's diversity index across productive rearrangements. Entries here come from immuneACCESS through TCRdb and include only in-frame sequences with V and J called. Some clones fail to appear in such tables; in the studies checked, an unresolved V gene covers under half of the shortfall, and the cause of the remainder is unknown. V and J calls and clone size are copied from that table; D and trimming were computed from the DNA. Across this sample there are fewer than 400,000 clones, with roughly 88% seen only once. Of the sample, 5% falls within the top ten clones.

What was sequenced was PBMCs or T cells enriched from blood (not recorded which). The clonotype comes from a young man who had recovered from COVID-19.

The bases are TGTGCCAGCAGTGAGTCAGGCAGGGGTAATGAAAAACTGTTTTTT. This yields the protein CASSESGRGNEKLFF. Here the chain combines TRBV6-1 and TRBJ1-4; a weak D assignment points to TRBD1 (6 bases agree). Spanning cysteine to phenylalanine, the CDR3 consists of 15 amino acids. Only the CDR3 DNA is retained, 45 bases long and in frame from the first base. Sequences MNHNS (CDR1) and SASEGT (CDR2) are obtained from the germline V gene. Deletion took 3 bases off V and 4 bases off J, with a span of 12 bases between the germline ends.